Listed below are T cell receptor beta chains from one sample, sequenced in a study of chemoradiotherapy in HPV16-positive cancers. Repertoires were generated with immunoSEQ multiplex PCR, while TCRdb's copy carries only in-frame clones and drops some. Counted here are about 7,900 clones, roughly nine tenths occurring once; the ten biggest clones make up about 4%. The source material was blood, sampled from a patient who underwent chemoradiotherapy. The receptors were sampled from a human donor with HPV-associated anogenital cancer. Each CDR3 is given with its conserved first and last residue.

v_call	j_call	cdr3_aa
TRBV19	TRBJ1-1	CASSIIAGREAFF
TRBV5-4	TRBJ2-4	CASSQGQALAKNIQYF
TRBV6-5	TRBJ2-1	CASSYFASGSYNEQFF
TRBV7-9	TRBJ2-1	CASSSVRGLEWNEQFF
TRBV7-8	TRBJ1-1	CASSLARRYMNTEAFF
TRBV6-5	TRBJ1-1	CASSLPTRTEAFF
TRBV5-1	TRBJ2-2	CASSPGTGSGELFF
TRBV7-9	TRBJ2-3	CASSFRGADTQYF
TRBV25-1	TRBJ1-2	CASTPGSANYGYTF
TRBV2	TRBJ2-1	CASSEAPSGEQFF
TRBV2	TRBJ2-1	CASSDIRGFKFF
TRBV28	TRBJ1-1	CASSPGAVWGGLNTEAFF
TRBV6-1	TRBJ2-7	CASMEGDSNEQYF
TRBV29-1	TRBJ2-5	CSVRSGQETQYF
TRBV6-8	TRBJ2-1	CASRTCAPLEQFF
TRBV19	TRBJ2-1	CASSIGASNEQFF
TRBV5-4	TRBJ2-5	CASRGAGTSPRETQYF
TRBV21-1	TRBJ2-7	CASSFRGTGSYEQYF
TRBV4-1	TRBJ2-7	CASRRGVADEQYF